This T cell receptor beta chain was found in a study of blood T cell repertoires in COVID-19. The overall study: The United States, Italy and Spain were the sources of the acute and convalescent COVID-19 samples.

Clones were sequenced by immunoSEQ multiplex PCR, and TCRdb holds only the in-frame ones, with some missing. The sample holds some 150,000 clones; roughly 89% are singletons and the top ten take roughly 6.2%. The sequence came from a woman in her forties or fifties who had been exposed to COVID-19. Sequencing was performed on PBMCs or T cells enriched from blood (not recorded which).

The CDR3 nucleotides are TGCGCCAGCAGCCCCAAGGAGGCAGGGGGCTACCAGGCAGCTTTCTTT. It encodes CASSPKEAGGYQAAFF. The chain uses TRBV5-1 and TRBJ1-1; the match to TRBD1 covers 8 bases. The germline CDR1 and CDR2 sequences are SGHRS and YFSETQ. The V segment lost 4 bases and the J segment 10 bases; nucleotides outside the gene matches: 18. The CDR3 consists of 16 residues.